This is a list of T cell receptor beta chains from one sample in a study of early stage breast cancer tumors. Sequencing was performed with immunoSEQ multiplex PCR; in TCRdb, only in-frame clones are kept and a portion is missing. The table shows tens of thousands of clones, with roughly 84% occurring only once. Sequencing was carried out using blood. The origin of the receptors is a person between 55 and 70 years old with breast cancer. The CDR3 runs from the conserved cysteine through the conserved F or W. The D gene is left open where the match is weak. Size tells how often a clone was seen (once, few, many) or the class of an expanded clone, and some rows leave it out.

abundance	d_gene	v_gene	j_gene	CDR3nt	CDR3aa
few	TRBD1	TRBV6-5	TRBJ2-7	TGTGCCAGCAGCTCCGGGACAGCGAGCTCCTACGAGCAGTACTTC	CASSSGTASSYEQYF
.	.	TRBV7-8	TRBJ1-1	TGTGCCTGTAACCCAGCTTACGGCACTGAAGCTTTCTTT	CACNPAYGTEAFF
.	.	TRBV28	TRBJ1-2	TGTGCCAGCAGTTTAGCGGGACTTGGCTACACCTTC	CASSLAGLGYTF
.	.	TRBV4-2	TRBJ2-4	TGTGCCAGCAGCCCCCGTGGGACCAAAAACATTCAGTACTTC	CASSPRGTKNIQYF
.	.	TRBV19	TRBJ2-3	TGTGCCAGTAGTATTCTCCCGCTCGGAGCGGGCATCGATACGCAGTATTTT	CASSILPLGAGIDTQYF
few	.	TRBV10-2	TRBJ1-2	TGCGCCAGCAGTGAGTTCCTGGGACCCCTTATCCATGGCTACACCTTC	CASSEFLGPLIHGYTF
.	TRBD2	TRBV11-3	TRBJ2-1	TGTGCCAGCAGCTCCCCAGGGCGGGAGCGGAATGAGCAGTTCTTC	CASSSPGRERNEQFF
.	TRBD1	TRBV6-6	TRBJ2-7	TGTGCCAGCAGTACAGGGGACGACGAGCAGTACTTC	CASSTGDDEQYF
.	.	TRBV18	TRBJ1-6	TGTGCCAGCTCACCTTCAGCTAATTCACCCCTCCACTTT	CASSPSANSPLHF
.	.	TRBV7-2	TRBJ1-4	TGTGCCAGCAGCTTAGGCGGGACCACTAATGAAAAACTGTTTTTT	CASSLGGTTNEKLFF
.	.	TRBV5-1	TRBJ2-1	TGCGCCAGCAGCTTGGCCCGGGACGCCTACAATGAGCAGTTCTTC	CASSLARDAYNEQFF
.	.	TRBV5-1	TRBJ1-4	TGCGCCAGCAAGACAGGACTAAATGAAAAACTGTTTTTT	CASKTGLNEKLFF
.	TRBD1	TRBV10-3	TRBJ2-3	TGTGCCATCAGTGCCTCGACAGGGGGCACAGATACGCAGTATTTT	CAISASTGGTDTQYF
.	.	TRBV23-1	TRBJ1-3	TGCGCCAGCGATTCGCCCGGGGTTAGAAACACCATATATTTT	CASDSPGVRNTIYF
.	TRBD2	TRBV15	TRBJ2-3	TGTGCCACCAGCGGCGAGCGGGGAAGCACAGATACGCAGTATTTT	CATSGERGSTDTQYF
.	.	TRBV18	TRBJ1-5	TGTGCCACCATGGGCATCAGCAATCAGCCCCAGCATTTT	CATMGISNQPQHF
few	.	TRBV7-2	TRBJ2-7	TGTGCCAGCAGTTCCTCCCCACTGGGGTCCCACGAGCAGTACTTC	CASSSSPLGSHEQYF
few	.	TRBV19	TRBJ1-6	TGTGCCAGTAGTATCCTCTCCTCCGGGACGACAAATTCACCCCTCCACTTT	CASSILSSGTTNSPLHF
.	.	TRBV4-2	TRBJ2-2	TGTGCCAGCAGCCAAGTGAGAACCGGGGAGCTGTTTTTT	CASSQVRTGELFF